Listed below are T cell receptor beta chains from one sample, sequenced in a study of prognosis after radiotherapy for stage I lung cancer. TCRdb independently ran MiXCR on the multiplex PCR reads; one entry per CDR3 protein. The sample holds approximately 25,000 distinct CDR3 sequences, around 39% seen once. The input for sequencing was PBMCs, taken before or after stereotactic body radiation therapy (not recorded which). The receptors stem from a donor aged 50 or older with non-small cell lung cancer. Both conserved end residues are part of each CDR3. D genes are given only for firm matches. Some rows have no size entry. The others give once, few or many, or a class for an expanded clone.

abundance	len	d_gene	v_gene	j_gene	CDR3aa	CDR3nt
once	14	NA	TRBV24-1	TRBJ2-3	CATSDLEVTDTQYF	TGTGCCACCAGTGATTTAGAGGTAACAGATACGCAGTATTTT
NA	14	NA	TRBV20-1	TRBJ1-2	CSASPAGSVVGYTF	TGCAGTGCTTCCCCGGCGGGTTCGGTCGTTGGCTACACCTTC
NA	14	NA	TRBV19	TRBJ1-1	CASRKIYRDTEAFF	TGTGCCAGTAGAAAAATATACAGGGACACTGAAGCTTTCTTT
many	14	TRBD1	TRBV6-1	TRBJ1-3	CASSPDRAGNTIYF	TGTGCCAGCAGTCCCGACAGGGCTGGAAACACCATATATTTT
once	15	TRBD1	TRBV5-1	TRBJ2-7	CASSLTGTGGYEQYF	TGCGCCAGCAGCTTAACCGGGACAGGGGGCTACGAGCAGTACTTC
NA	13	NA	TRBV28	TRBJ2-7	CANSLGNSYEQYF	TGTGCCAACAGTTTGGGTAACTCCTACGAGCAGTACTTC
many	13	NA	TRBV20-1	TRBJ2-5	CSALWTLQETQYF	TGCAGTGCTCTTTGGACTTTGCAGGAGACCCAGTACTTC
many	17	TRBD2	TRBV3-1	TRBJ2-3	CASSQEQLAGNTDTQYF	TGTGCCAGCAGCCAAGAACAACTAGCGGGAAACACAGATACGCAGTATTTT
NA	14	NA	TRBV19	TRBJ1-1	CASTSDRSNTEAFF	TGTGCCAGTACCTCTGACAGGTCGAACACTGAAGCTTTCTTT
many	17	NA	TRBV24-1	TRBJ1-1	CATSDSRARGVNTEAFF	TGTGCCACCAGTGATTCTCGGGCCCGGGGGGTGAACACTGAAGCTTTCTTT
NA	12	TRBD1	TRBV29-1	TRBJ1-2	CSVDGQGYGYTF	TGCAGCGTTGACGGACAGGGGTATGGCTACACCTTC
medium-sized	14	TRBD1	TRBV27	TRBJ2-1	CASSLTQGAGEQFF	TGTGCCAGCAGTTTAACACAGGGGGCAGGTGAGCAGTTCTTC
NA	14	TRBD2	TRBV20-1	TRBJ2-7	CSAYRTSDSHEQYF	TGCAGTGCTTACAGGACTAGCGACTCACACGAGCAGTACTTC
NA	16	NA	TRBV18	TRBJ1-5	CASSTREGISNQPQHF	TGTGCCAGCTCAACACGGGAGGGCATAAGCAATCAGCCCCAGCATTTT
many	11	NA	TRBV30	TRBJ1-1	CAWGASTEAFF	TGTGCCTGGGGGGCAAGCACTGAAGCTTTCTTT
many	16	NA	TRBV10-3	TRBJ1-6	CAISERPGEGNSPLHF	TGTGCCATCAGTGAGAGGCCGGGGGAAGGGAATTCACCCCTCCACTTT
NA	14	NA	TRBV2	TRBJ2-7	CAGTDPVGTYEQYF	TGTGCCGGCACCGATCCTGTCGGGACCTACGAGCAGTACTTC
many	15	NA	TRBV20-1	TRBJ2-7	CSATPTGVGTYEQYF	TGCAGTGCCACCCCCACGGGTGTCGGAACCTACGAGCAGTACTTC
many	13	TRBD2	TRBV7-2	TRBJ2-5	CASSYSGKETQYF	TGTGCCAGCAGCTATAGCGGGAAAGAGACCCAGTACTTC
many	18	TRBD1	TRBV2	TRBJ2-5	CASSAIPRWQGAGETQYF	TGTGCCAGCAGTGCCATCCCCAGGTGGCAGGGGGCGGGCGAGACCCAGTACTTC
many	15	NA	TRBV12-5	TRBJ2-5	CASGMGQFGGETQYF	TGTGCTAGTGGTATGGGACAGTTCGGGGGGGAGACCCAGTACTTC
many	14	NA	TRBV2	TRBJ1-5	CASTGTGGNQPQHF	TGTGCCAGCACCGGGACGGGTGGCAATCAGCCCCAGCATTTT
NA	13	NA	TRBV11-2	TRBJ1-2	CASSFIGGDGYTF	TGTGCCAGCAGCTTTATCGGGGGCGATGGCTACACCTTC
many	13	TRBD2	TRBV2	TRBJ2-3	CASRTSGTDTQYF	TGTGCCAGCAGGACTAGCGGTACAGATACGCAGTATTTT
many	14	TRBD2	TRBV20-1	TRBJ2-5	CSARIREGRETQYF	TGCAGTGCTAGGATACGGGAGGGCCGGGAGACCCAGTACTTC
NA	13	NA	TRBV6-2/TRBV6-3	TRBJ1-2	CASSVERIYVYTF	TGTGCCAGCAGCGTGGAACGGATCTATGTCTACACCTTC
many	15	NA	TRBV24-1	TRBJ2-7	CATSDFRRGIYEQYF	TGTGCCACCAGTGATTTCCGAAGGGGGATCTACGAGCAGTACTTC
medium-sized	13	TRBD1	TRBV2	TRBJ1-2	CASSETGEGGYTF	TGTGCCAGCAGTGAAACAGGGGAGGGAGGCTACACCTTC
many	16	TRBD1	TRBV12-5	TRBJ2-5	CASGLVRRGLGETQYF	TGTGCTAGTGGTTTGGTACGAAGGGGGCTAGGAGAGACCCAGTACTTC
NA	17	TRBD1	TRBV27	TRBJ2-7	CASRGPGQGAQTHEQYF	TGTGCCAGCAGAGGGCCGGGACAGGGGGCACAGACCCACGAGCAGTACTTC
many	12	NA	TRBV7-3	TRBJ2-2	CASSLLTGELFF	TGTGCCAGCAGCCTATTAACCGGGGAGCTGTTTTTT
many	14	NA	TRBV7-8	TRBJ2-5	CASSEIRGGKTQYF	TGTGCCAGCAGCGAGATCAGGGGAGGGAAGACCCAGTACTTC
medium-sized	15	NA	TRBV5-1	TRBJ2-1	CASSHGTYTNNEQFF	TGCGCCAGCAGCCACGGGACTTATACTAACAATGAGCAGTTCTTC
medium-sized	15	NA	TRBV6-1	TRBJ2-7	CASSGGAGTSYEQYF	TGTGCCAGCAGTGGGGGGGCGGGGACCTCCTACGAGCAGTACTTC
medium-sized	13	NA	TRBV6-1	TRBJ2-7	CASSVYENYEQYF	TGTGCCAGCAGTGTGTATGAAAACTACGAGCAGTACTTC
many	14	NA	TRBV19	TRBJ1-1	CASSRTSAGTEAFF	TGTGCCAGTAGTCGAACAAGTGCGGGAACTGAAGCTTTCTTT
many	19	TRBD2	TRBV3-1	TRBJ2-3	CASSQDPGLGRGKGDTQYF	TGTGCCAGCAGCCAAGATCCGGGACTAGGACGAGGTAAAGGAGATACGCAGTATTTT
few	15	NA	TRBV5-1	TRBJ1-5	CASSPDGNSNQPQHF	TGCGCCAGCAGCCCCGACGGCAATAGCAATCAGCCCCAGCATTTT
medium-sized	16	TRBD1	TRBV12-3/TRBV12-4	TRBJ2-1	CASSWGWDRGYNEQFF	TGTGCCAGCAGTTGGGGTTGGGACAGGGGCTACAATGAGCAGTTCTTC
NA	17	TRBD1	TRBV5-1	TRBJ2-3	CASSLGPRGSSEDTQYF	TGCGCCAGCAGCTTGGGCCCCAGGGGGAGTTCTGAAGATACGCAGTATTTT
many	13	NA	TRBV3-1	TRBJ1-2	CASSQDSGGGYTF	TGTGCCAGCAGCCAAGACAGCGGCGGGGGCTACACCTTC
once	16	TRBD2	TRBV7-2	TRBJ2-3	CASSFRLAGAPDTQYF	TGTGCCAGCAGCTTCCGACTAGCGGGAGCACCAGATACGCAGTATTTT
many	18	TRBD1	TRBV3-1	TRBJ1-2	CASSPHFSTGVTNYGYTF	TGTGCCAGCAGCCCTCACTTTAGCACAGGGGTCACAAACTATGGCTACACCTTC
NA	13	NA	TRBV6-1	TRBJ1-1	CASIMTGNTEAFF	TGTGCCAGCATCATGACTGGGAACACTGAAGCTTTCTTT
many	12	NA	TRBV6-2/TRBV6-3	TRBJ2-5	CASSRRGETQYF	TGTGCCAGCAGTAGGCGCGGAGAGACCCAGTACTTC
many	13	NA	TRBV7-9	TRBJ2-7	CASSLARVTEQYF	TGTGCCAGCAGCTTAGCCAGGGTGACCGAGCAGTACTTC
NA	17	NA	TRBV6-2/TRBV6-3	TRBJ2-2	CASSYGAFDYHTGELFF	TGTGCCAGCAGTTACGGGGCATTTGACTATCACACCGGGGAGCTGTTTTTT
many	15	TRBD2	TRBV5-1	TRBJ2-1	CASSLGLAGGNEQFF	TGCGCCAGCAGCTTGGGACTAGCGGGAGGGAATGAGCAGTTCTTC
many	15	NA	TRBV18	TRBJ1-1	CASSPSEYSNTEAFF	TGTGCCAGCTCACCAAGTGAGTACAGCAACACTGAAGCTTTCTTT
many	14	NA	TRBV7-9	TRBJ2-7	CASSLVGPNYEQYF	TGTGCCAGCAGCTTAGTAGGCCCAAACTACGAGCAGTACTTC
NA	15	TRBD1	TRBV11-1	TRBJ2-1	CASSSFGQGGSEQFF	TGTGCCAGCAGCTCCTTCGGACAGGGAGGAAGTGAGCAGTTCTTC
many	17	NA	TRBV5-1	TRBJ2-5	CASSLVVGGGIQETQYF	TGCGCCAGCAGCTTGGTTGTAGGTGGAGGGATCCAAGAGACCCAGTACTTC
many	13	NA	TRBV27	TRBJ2-1	CASSLSSGGGQFF	TGTGCCAGCAGTTTATCGTCTGGTGGGGGGCAGTTCTTC